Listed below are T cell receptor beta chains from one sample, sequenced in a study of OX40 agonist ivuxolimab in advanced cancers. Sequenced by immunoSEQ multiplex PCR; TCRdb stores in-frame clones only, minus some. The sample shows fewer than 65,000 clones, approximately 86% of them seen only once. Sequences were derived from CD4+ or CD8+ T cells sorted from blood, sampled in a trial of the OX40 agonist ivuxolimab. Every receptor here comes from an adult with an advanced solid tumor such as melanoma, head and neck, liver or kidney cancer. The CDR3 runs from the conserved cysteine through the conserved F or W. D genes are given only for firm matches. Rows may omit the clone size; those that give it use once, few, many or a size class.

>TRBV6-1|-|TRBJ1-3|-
TGTGCCAGCAGTGAAAGAGGAAACACCATATATTTT
CASSERGNTIYF
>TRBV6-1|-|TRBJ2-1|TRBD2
TGTGCCAGCAGTTCGGGACTAGCGGAAAGCAATGAGCAGTTCTTC
CASSSGLAESNEQFF
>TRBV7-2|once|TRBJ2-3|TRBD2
TGTGCCAGCAGCTCCGGACTAGCGGCAGATACGCAGTATTTT
CASSSGLAADTQYF
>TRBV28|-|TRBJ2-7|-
TGTGCCAGCAGCGCAGGGAGTTCTATGACCTACGAGCAGTACTTC
CASSAGSSMTYEQYF
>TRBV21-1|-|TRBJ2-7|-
TGTGCCAGCAGCCTGTGGGGACTAGCGGTCCCCTACGAGCAGTACTTC
CASSLWGLAVPYEQYF
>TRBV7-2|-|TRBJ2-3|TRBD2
TGTGCCAGCAGCTTAAAGGGACAGCGGGAGGGCCGGGGTGATACGCAGTATTTT
CASSLKGQREGRGDTQYF
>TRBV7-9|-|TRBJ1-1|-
TGTGCCAGCAGCTTGACCCAGGGAAGGACTGAAGCTTTCTTT
CASSLTQGRTEAFF
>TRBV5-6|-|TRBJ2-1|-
TGTGCCAGCAGCTTGGAGGGCAGGGCCTGGAGGAGCTCCTACAATGAGCAGTTCTTC
CASSLEGRAWRSSYNEQFF
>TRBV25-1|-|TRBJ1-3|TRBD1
TGTGCCAGCAGTTCTACGGTACAGGGGGCGCGAGGAAACACCATATATTTT
CASSSTVQGARGNTIYF
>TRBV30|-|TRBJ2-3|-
TGTGCCTGGATTCACGCCCGGACACCAAGCACAGATACGCAGTATTTT
CAWIHARTPSTDTQYF
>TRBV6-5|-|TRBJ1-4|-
TGTGCCAGCAGTTATGGGGACGCCCCACTTGAAAAACTGTTTTTT
CASSYGDAPLEKLFF
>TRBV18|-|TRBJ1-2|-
TGTGCCAGCTCACCATACGGAAAGGATGGCTACACCTTC
CASSPYGKDGYTF
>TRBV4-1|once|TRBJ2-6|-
TGCGCCAGCAGCCAGCGGGGGCCCTCTGGGGCCAACGTCCTGACTTTC
CASSQRGPSGANVLTF
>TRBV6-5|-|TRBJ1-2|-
TGTGCCAGCACTAAAGGACCTAACTATGGCTACACCTTC
CASTKGPNYGYTF
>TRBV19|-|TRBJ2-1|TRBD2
TGTGCCAGTAGTCCGACCTCGAGCGGGGCCCCATTCAATGAGCAGTTCTTC
CASSPTSSGAPFNEQFF
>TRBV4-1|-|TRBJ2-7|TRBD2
TGCGCCAGCAGCCAAGATCTTGTAGCGGGTATGTGGCAGTACTTC
CASSQDLVAGMWQYF
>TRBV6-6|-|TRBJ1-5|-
TGTGCCAGCAGAGTTGATAATAGCAATCAGCCCCAGCATTTT
CASRVDNSNQPQHF
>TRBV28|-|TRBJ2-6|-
TGTGCCAGCAGTTACGCCCCCTTCTCTGGGGCCAACGTCCTGACTTTC
CASSYAPFSGANVLTF
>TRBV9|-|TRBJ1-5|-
TGTGCCAGCAGCGCTAACAGGGGCAATCAGCCCCAGCATTTT
CASSANRGNQPQHF
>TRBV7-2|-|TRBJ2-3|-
TGTGCCAGCAGCTTTGCGCGGCTGAGCACAGATACGCAGTATTTT
CASSFARLSTDTQYF
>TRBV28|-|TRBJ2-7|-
TGTGCCAGCAGCCCCCGGGGAAAAACGACCTACGAGCAGTACTTC
CASSPRGKTTYEQYF
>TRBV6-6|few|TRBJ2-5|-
TGTGCCAGCAGTTACTCAGGGGTAGAGACCCAGTACTTC
CASSYSGVETQYF
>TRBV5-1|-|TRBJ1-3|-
TGCGCCAGCAGCTTGGAGGGGGTCTCTGGAAACACCATATATTTT
CASSLEGVSGNTIYF
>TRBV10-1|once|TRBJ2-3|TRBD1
TGCGCCAGCAGCCGGGACAGCCGCACAGATACGCAGTATTTT
CASSRDSRTDTQYF
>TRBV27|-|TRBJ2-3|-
TGTGCCAGCAGTTTTACCTCCTTGTCGGAGAGCACAGATACGCAGTATTTT
CASSFTSLSESTDTQYF
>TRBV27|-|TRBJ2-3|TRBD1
TGTGCCAGCAGTCTGGACAGGGGAACAGATACGCAGTATTTT
CASSLDRGTDTQYF
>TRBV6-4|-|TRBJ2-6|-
TGTGCCAGCAGAACCACGAGCTCTGGGGCCAACGTCCTGACTTTC
CASRTTSSGANVLTF
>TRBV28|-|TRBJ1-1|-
TGTGCCAGCGTTGAGGGGAAACGCGTCAGCTGGGGTAGAACTGAAGCTTTCTTT
CASVEGKRVSWGRTEAFF
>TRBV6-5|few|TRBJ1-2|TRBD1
TGTGCCAGCAGTTACCTAAGGACAGGGGGCTCCTATGGCTACACCTTC
CASSYLRTGGSYGYTF
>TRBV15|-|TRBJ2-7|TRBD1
TGTGCCACCAGCACCAGATTAACGGGACAGGGGAACGAGCAGTACTTC
CATSTRLTGQGNEQYF
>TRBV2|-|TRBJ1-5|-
TGTGCCAGCAGTATAGGCCTTAGCAATCAGCCCCAGCATTTT
CASSIGLSNQPQHF
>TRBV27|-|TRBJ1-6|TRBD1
TGTGCCAGCAGTCTACAGGGGGCTTCTTCACCCCTCCACTTT
CASSLQGASSPLHF
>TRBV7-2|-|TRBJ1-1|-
TGTGCCAGCAGCTTCAGAGACCGGCTGGAAGCTTTCTTT
CASSFRDRLEAFF
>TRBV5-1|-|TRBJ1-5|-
TGCGCCAGCAGCTTGGACCCCAGAGGGGATCAGCCCCAGCATTTT
CASSLDPRGDQPQHF
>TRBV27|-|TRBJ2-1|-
TGTGCCAGCAGTTATCGGCTCAGGTGGGCCGGTTACAATGAGCAGTTCTTC
CASSYRLRWAGYNEQFF
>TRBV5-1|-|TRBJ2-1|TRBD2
TGCGCCAGCAGCTTGGTAGGGACTACCTACAATGAGCAGTTCTTC
CASSLVGTTYNEQFF
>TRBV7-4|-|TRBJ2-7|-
TGTGCCAGCACCCTCGGGCGGGGCTCCTACGAGCAGTACTTC
CASTLGRGSYEQYF
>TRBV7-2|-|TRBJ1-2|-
TGTGCCAGCAGCTTAGGCCCTCAAGAGTATGGCTACACCTTC
CASSLGPQEYGYTF
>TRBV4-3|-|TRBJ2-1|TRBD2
TGCGCCAGCAGCCGCGGACTAGCCGGCGATGAGCAGTTCTTC
CASSRGLAGDEQFF
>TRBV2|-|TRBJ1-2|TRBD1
TGTGCCAGCAGTGTACAGGGGCAATTCTATGGCTACACCTTC
CASSVQGQFYGYTF
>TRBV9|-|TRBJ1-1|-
TGTGCCAGCAGCGTAGTAGGGTCCACAGGGGCTTTCTTT
CASSVVGSTGAFF
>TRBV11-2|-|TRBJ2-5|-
TGTGCCAGCAGCCCCTCGGTCGGAGGGGGCAGGGCCCAGTACTTC
CASSPSVGGGRAQYF
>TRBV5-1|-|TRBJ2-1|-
TGCGCCAGCGGGGTCACTTACAATGAGCAGTTCTTC
CASGVTYNEQFF